A few counts support the clone carrying this T cell receptor (beta chain). The sample belongs to a study of blood T cell repertoires in COVID-19. Per the study methods: Counts of nucleated cells, estimated from reference gene primer amplification, were obtained. The repertoire was sequenced with immunoSEQ multiplex PCR; TCRdb's copy has only in-frame clones and lacks some. V and J calls and clone size are copied from that table; D and trimming were computed from the DNA. Of about 380,000 clones listed, approximately 90% were seen once; the top ten hold 0.9% to 1.5%. The germline V gene encodes CDR1 SGHKS and CDR2 YYEKEE (reference sequence). There are 16 residues in the CDR3. V was trimmed by 5 bases and J by 6 bases, leaving 22 bases between them.

The TCR sequence derives from a young woman who had recovered from COVID-19. This chain links TRBV5-5 with TRBJ2-3, with D maybe TRBD1 (5 bases). The sequencing input was PBMCs or T cells enriched from blood (not recorded which). CDR3 sequence (DNA): TGTGCCAGCAGAGAATCCGACAGACCCCTCGATGATACGCAGTATTTT. This gives the protein CASRESDRPLDDTQYF.